Sequencing of this TCR beta chain was carried out in a study of blood T cell repertoires in COVID-19. Germline assignment: CDR1 SGHRS and CDR2 YFSETQ. The CDR3 is 16 amino acids. J lost 5 bases, V lost 4 bases, and 9 bases had no gene match. Per the authors' pipeline: Reference gene primer amplification gave nucleated cell count estimates. Profiling relied on immunoSEQ multiplex PCR, and the TCRdb table lists in-frame clones only, not all of them. From that table come the V and J calls and clone size; the DNA was used to work out D and trimming. Of 240,000 or so clones listed, around nine tenths were seen once; the top ten hold under 9%.

This receptor was identified in a woman aged 65 to 85 with active or convalescent COVID-19. Source material: peripheral blood. The rearrangement joins TRBV5-1 to TRBJ2-3; 11 bases agree with TRBD1. The CDR3 bases are TGCGCCAGCAGCCCCGGACAGGGGGCACTTAGAGATACGCAGTATTTT. It is translated as CASSPGQGALRDTQYF.